This T cell receptor beta chain was documented in a study of T cells in Graves' hyperthyroidism and ophthalmopathy. Study details: At initial diagnosis, before any treatment had begun, peripheral blood was obtained.

Of note for this clonotype: Its antigen is undetermined.

V lost 1 base and J 4 bases, leaving 10 bases between the germline ends. Germline V gives CDR1 SGHAT, CDR2 FQNNGV. The CDR3 contains 14 residues. Based on clinical symptoms, serum thyroxine and TRAb, thyroid ultrasound and orbital computed tomography, diagnoses were reached. This sample holds PBMCs from approximately 10 ml fresh peripheral blood. The TCR beta CDR3 regions underwent amplification using RNA transcripts as the source. The study used the HTBI primer set for a first-round RT-PCR of the TCR CDR3. One entry per CDR3 protein, called by TCRdb with MiXCR from the multiplex PCR reads. The data contain 450,000 to 650,000 distinct CDR3 sequences, less than 25% of them seen just once; the ten biggest clones take up 26%. Study results and caveats: Within blood appeared most thyroid clonotypes that had expanded above 0.001.

Sequencing was carried out using blood. The chain joins TRBV11-2 to TRBJ1-2, with TRBD1 as a possible D gene (6 bases). The clonotype was recovered from a man aged 18 to 30 with Graves' hyperthyroidism. In nucleotides, the CDR3 is TGTGCCAGCAGCTTAGGCGGGGGCAGCTATGGCTACACCTTC. Protein: CASSLGGGSYGYTF.